The T cell receptor (beta chain) under discussion was sequenced for a study of control samples from healthy donors and cancer patients. In its sample, this clone was seen a few times. The CDR3 consists of 15 residues. Germline CDR1 and CDR2: LGHNA and YNFKEQ. The V end lost 4 bases, the J end lost 0 bases, and 13 bases lay between the germline ends. TCRdb keeps only in-frame clones here, not all; method: immunoSEQ multiplex PCR. The sample lists some 5,700 clones, 72% occurring once. The source is a male donor with melanoma. Source material: formalin-fixed, paraffin-embedded tissue. The chain combines TRBV4-2 with TRBJ2-7, with D maybe TRBD2 (6 bases). The CDR3 coding sequence is TGTGCCAGCAGCCCTCGGGAGAGAGGCTCCTACGAGCAGTACTTC. Translated, it gives CASSPRERGSYEQYF.